This record concerns one TCR beta chain sequence. Germline lookup yields CDR1 MNHNS and CDR2 SASEGT. Trimming shortened V by 1 base and J by 2 bases, and 14 bases separated the two germline ends. The CDR3 loop spans 16 amino acids. The data derive from a study of blood T cell repertoires in COVID-19. Study context: Samples taken during acute and convalescent COVID-19 were collected in the United States, Italy and Spain. Sample material is recorded as cDNA or gDNA derived from T cells, B-cell-depleted T cells, or PBMCs.

Original methodology: The authors estimated nucleated cell counts from reference gene primer amplification. Generated by immunoSEQ multiplex PCR, the TCRdb table keeps only in-frame clones and is missing some. The D gene and trimming were derived from the DNA, and the V and J assignments and clone size from that table. The data contain over 200,000 clones, roughly 87% of them singletons. The sample was peripheral blood. This chain joins TRBV6-1 and TRBJ2-5; a possible D gene is TRBD2 (6 bases). The source is a man aged 40-50 years with active or convalescent COVID-19. This CDR3 is CASSEVGGWGQETQYF. CDR3 nucleotides: TGTGCCAGCAGTGAAGTTGGAGGGTGGGGGCAAGAGACCCAGTACTTC.